Listed below are T cell receptor beta chains from one sample, sequenced in a study of lymphopenia after photon versus proton radiotherapy. Measured with immunoSEQ multiplex PCR; TCRdb has only the in-frame clones, and not every one. The sample carries fewer than 30,000 clones, 87% recorded once. The sample consisted of peripheral blood, taken from a patient treated with photon-based radiotherapy. Receptor source: a man aged 50 or older with gastric cancer. CDR3s include the opening cysteine and the closing phenylalanine or tryptophan. D genes are given only for firm matches. Clone size is stated in some rows and not others, as once, few, many or a class when expanded.

J: TRBJ1-1; V: TRBV7-3; size: .; D: TRBD1; DNA: TGTGCCAGCAGCGAACAACAGGGGATGATGAACACTGAAGCTTTCTTT; CDR3: CASSEQQGMMNTEAFF
J: TRBJ1-2; V: TRBV7-2; size: .; D: .; DNA: TGTGCCAGCAGCCTCGTCCAGGGTTATGGCTACACCTTC; CDR3: CASSLVQGYGYTF
J: TRBJ1-4; V: TRBV9; size: .; D: .; DNA: TGTGCCAGCAGCCCGTATGCAACTAATGAAAAACTGTTTTTT; CDR3: CASSPYATNEKLFF
J: TRBJ1-1; V: TRBV6-5; size: .; D: .; DNA: TGTGCCAGCAGACAGGGGAACACTGAAGCTTTCTTT; CDR3: CASRQGNTEAFF
J: TRBJ2-1; V: TRBV6-4; size: .; D: TRBD2; DNA: TGTGCCAGCAGTGACTCGGCGGGGGGGCACCATGAGCAGTTCTTC; CDR3: CASSDSAGGHHEQFF
J: TRBJ1-1; V: TRBV5-6; size: .; D: .; DNA: TGTGCCAGCAGTTCGCAAGGGACAGAAGCTTTCTTT; CDR3: CASSSQGTEAFF
J: TRBJ2-1; V: TRBV11-2; size: few; D: .; DNA: TGTGCCAGCAGAAATCTTCGGGGAAGCTCCTACAATGAGCAGTTCTTC; CDR3: CASRNLRGSSYNEQFF
J: TRBJ2-1; V: TRBV9; size: .; D: TRBD1; DNA: TGTGCCAGCAGCGTGAGGGGACAGGGGGCTTTCTACAATGAGCAGTTCTTC; CDR3: CASSVRGQGAFYNEQFF
J: TRBJ2-3; V: TRBV19; size: .; D: .; DNA: TGTGCCAGTAGGTCGGTTCGTTTT; CDR3: CASRSVRF
J: TRBJ1-2; V: TRBV7-6; size: .; D: .; DNA: TGTGCCAGCAGCTTGCCACATGAATCTCGAAAGCATGGCTACACCTTC; CDR3: CASSLPHESRKHGYTF
J: TRBJ1-5; V: TRBV30; size: .; D: .; DNA: TGTGCCTGGAGTCTCGGGGGGCCGGGCCAGCCCCAGCATTTT; CDR3: CAWSLGGPGQPQHF
J: TRBJ1-2; V: TRBV5-6; size: .; D: TRBD1; DNA: TGTGCCAGCAGCCCCCGGACAGGGGTCGGCTATGGCTACACCTTC; CDR3: CASSPRTGVGYGYTF
J: TRBJ1-2; V: TRBV19; size: few; D: TRBD1; DNA: TGTGCCAGTAGTATCTTCCCCGGGACAGGGGCGGTCTTC; CDR3: CASSIFPGTGAVF
J: TRBJ1-1; V: TRBV6-6; size: .; D: .; DNA: TGTGCCAGCAGTTCCAGGGGAGGAAACACTGAAGCTTTCTTT; CDR3: CASSSRGGNTEAFF
J: TRBJ2-2; V: TRBV2; size: .; D: TRBD2; DNA: TGTGCCAGCAGTGCGACTAGCGGGGGTCGTACCGGGGAGCTGTTTTTT; CDR3: CASSATSGGRTGELFF
J: TRBJ1-1; V: TRBV5-6; size: .; D: .; DNA: TGTGCCAGCAGCTTGTTTCGCATATCACAGGCTTTCTTT; CDR3: CASSLFRISQAFF
J: TRBJ2-1; V: TRBV7-3; size: few; D: TRBD2; DNA: TGTGCCAGCAGCTCATCGGGACTAGCGGGGTATGAGCAGTTCTTC; CDR3: CASSSSGLAGYEQFF
J: TRBJ1-1; V: TRBV18; size: few; D: .; DNA: TGTGCCAGCTCACCCTCCCTGAACACTGAAGCTTTCTTT; CDR3: CASSPSLNTEAFF
J: TRBJ1-1; V: TRBV10-3; size: medium-sized; D: .; DNA: TGTGCCATCAGTGAGTCGCAGGTCCTGAACACTGAAGCTTTCTTT; CDR3: CAISESQVLNTEAFF
J: TRBJ2-7; V: TRBV7-1; size: once; D: TRBD2; DNA: TGTGCCAGCAGCTTAGCAGCGGGGGAATCCTACGAGCAGTACTTC; CDR3: CASSLAAGESYEQYF
J: TRBJ1-1; V: TRBV6-1; size: once; D: .; DNA: TGTGCCAGCAGTGGACAGGCCGTTATGAACACTGAAGCTTTCTTT; CDR3: CASSGQAVMNTEAFF
J: TRBJ2-7; V: TRBV30; size: .; D: .; DNA: TGTGCCTGTAACAGGGAAATCCCCTACGAGCAGTACTTC; CDR3: CACNREIPYEQYF